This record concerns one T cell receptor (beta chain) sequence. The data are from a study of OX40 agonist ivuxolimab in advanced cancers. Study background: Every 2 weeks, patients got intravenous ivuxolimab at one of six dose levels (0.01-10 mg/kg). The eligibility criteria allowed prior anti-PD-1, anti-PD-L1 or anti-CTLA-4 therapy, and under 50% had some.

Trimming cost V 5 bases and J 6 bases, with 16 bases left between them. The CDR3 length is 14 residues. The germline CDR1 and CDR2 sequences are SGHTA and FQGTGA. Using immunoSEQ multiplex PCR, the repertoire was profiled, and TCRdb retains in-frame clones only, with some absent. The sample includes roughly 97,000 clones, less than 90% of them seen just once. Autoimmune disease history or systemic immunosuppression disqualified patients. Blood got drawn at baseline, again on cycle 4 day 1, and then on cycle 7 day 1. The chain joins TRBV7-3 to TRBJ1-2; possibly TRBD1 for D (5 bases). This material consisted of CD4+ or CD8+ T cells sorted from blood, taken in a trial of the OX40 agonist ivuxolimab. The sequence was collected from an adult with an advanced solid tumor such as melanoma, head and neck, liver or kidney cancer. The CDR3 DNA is TGTGCCAGCAGCCGGACCGCGCGGGGGAATGGCTACACCTTC. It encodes CASSRTARGNGYTF.